This T cell receptor (beta chain) was documented in a study of CD8+CD57+ T cells in acquired aplastic anemia. It was patients with CD8+CD57+ cell expansion by flow cytometry who were chosen for sequencing. Diagnosis of severe acquired aplastic anemia applied to all patients. This clonotype was observed many times. The antigen remains undetermined. Trimming pared 8 bases from V and 7 bases from J, leaving 18 bases between. In germline, CDR1 is SGHVS, CDR2 FNYEAQ. The CDR3 runs to 13 residues. Study observations and caveats: Patients and controls turned out to have roughly 29 CD8+ CDR3 sequences in common.

TCR beta VDJ combinations and CDR3 sequences were profiled from genomic DNA. TCRdb reanalysed the reads using MiXCR and keeps one entry per CDR3 protein. This table holds approximately 150,000 distinct CDR3 sequences, more than 45% found once. This chain connects TRBV7-6 to TRBJ2-7; D perhaps matches TRBD2 (6 bases). This receptor was identified in a human donor with aplastic anemia. Sequenced material: sorted CD4+, CD8+, or CD8+CD57+ T cells (not recorded which) from PBMCs. The CDR3: CASAPTGVEEQYF. The CDR3 DNA reads as TGTGCCAGCGCGCCGACGGGGGTCGAGGAGCAGTACTTC.